The text below deals with one TCR beta chain. The sample belongs to a study of long-term antiretroviral therapy in people with HIV. Version v3.0 of the immunoSEQ assay was performed at survey level. Sequencing was performed with immunoSEQ multiplex PCR; in TCRdb, only in-frame clones are kept and a portion is missing. The sample lists some 20,000 clones; around nine tenths were seen once. The V end lost 3 bases, the J end lost 3 bases, and 7 bases lay between the germline ends. In germline, CDR1 is SNHLY, CDR2 FYNNEI. This CDR3 region has 13 residues. Sequencing used unsorted PBMCs, obtained approximately 4.4 years before starting antiretroviral therapy. This receptor was taken from a woman aged 25-40 years with HIV. The rearrangement joins TRBV2 to TRBJ2-3; D uncertain. The CDR3 here is CASSETGTDTQYF. For the CDR3, the DNA is TGTGCCAGCAGTGAGACTGGGACAGATACGCAGTATTTT.